The 12 T cell receptor beta chains in this list originate from one sample, sequenced in a study of T cells after yellow fever vaccination. TCRdb reanalysed the 5' RACE reads using MiXCR and keeps one entry per CDR3 protein. The sample contains 300,000 to 350,000 distinct CDR3 sequences, around 4.5% of which appear only once. Specimen: PBMCs, collected 15 days after the yellow fever booster vaccination. These receptors all stem from a man aged 18 to 30 who received the YFV17D yellow fever vaccine.

The J gene is TRBJ1-5, the V gene TRBV1; the table's D call TRBD1 went unverified against the DNA. TRBV1 represents a pseudogene. The CDR3 is made up of 14 amino acids. CDR3 loop: CTSSRDRSNQPQHF. The CDR3 nucleotides read TGCACCAGCAGCCGGGACAGGAGCAATCAGCCCCAGCATTTT.

This clonotype showed up just a few times. The chain links TRBV24-1 to TRBJ2-3; D not resolved. The CDR3 totals 14 residues. The V gene's germline CDR1 is KGHDR and CDR2 SFDVKD. V dropped 4 bases and J dropped 3 bases, with 10 bases sitting between them. The CDR3, as DNA: TGTGCCACCAGTGACCCACACGAAACAGATACGCAGTATTTT. The encoded protein is CATSDPHETDTQYF.

This clonotype was recorded at least ten times. The chain uses TRBV27 and TRBJ2-7, with TRBD2 identical over 9 bases. The germline CDR1 and CDR2 sequences are MNHEY and SMNVEV (reference sequence). CDR3 length: 14 residues. Trimming took 5 bases from V and 2 from J; bases not matched to a gene: 4. This CDR3 is CASSPTSGTYEQYF. In nucleotides, the CDR3 is TGTGCCAGCAGTCCGACTAGCGGCACCTACGAGCAGTACTTC.

This clonotype appeared many times. V usage is TRBV10-3 and J usage is TRBJ2-1, with D possibly matching TRBD2 (5 bases). The germline gives CDR1 ENHRY, CDR2 SYGVKD. The V and J ends lost 4 bases and 0 bases respectively, with 7 bases between them. The CDR3 runs to 14 residues. CDR3 amino acids: CAISGGSSYNEQFF. In nucleotides, the CDR3 is TGTGCCATCAGTGGTGGGAGCTCCTACAATGAGCAGTTCTTC.

The chain combines TRBV29-1 with TRBJ2-2, with D possibly TRBD1 on 5 matching bases. This CDR3 has 15 residues. V lost 3 bases, J lost 1 base, and 12 bases lay in between. CDR1 is SQVTM and CDR2 is ANQGSEA in the germline V gene. This CDR3 reads CSVDLPDMNTGELFF. The CDR3 DNA sequence: TGCAGCGTTGATCTGCCGGACATGAACACCGGGGAGCTGTTTTTT.

This rearrangement joins TRBV6-2 or TRBV6-3 to TRBJ2-1; TRBD2 matches 8 bases. The CDR3 runs to 16 residues. In germline, CDR1 is MNHEY, CDR2 SVGEGT. J was trimmed by 4 bases and V by 5 bases; bases with no gene match: 10. The CDR3 region is CASSRSGAALYNEQFF. The CDR3 coding sequence is TGTGCCAGCAGTCGTAGCGGGGCGGCCCTTTACAATGAGCAGTTCTTC.

This clonotype showed up many times. This chain joins TRBV15 and TRBJ2-3; D unresolved. The V end was cut by 3 bases, the J end by 8 bases, with 15 bases between. This CDR3 is built from 14 residues. The germline gives CDR1 LNHNV, CDR2 YYDKDF (reference sequence). The CDR3 DNA reads TGTGCCACCAGCAGGGACCACTCTTCCACTACGCAGTATTTT. Its protein is CATSRDHSSTTQYF.

J is TRBJ2-7 and V is TRBV12-3 or TRBV12-4; no reliable D call. The CDR3 totals 14 residues. The germline V and J ends were trimmed by 3 bases and 0 bases, with 9 bases remaining between them. The DNA of the CDR3 is TGTGCCAGCAGTTTGTGGGGAAGCTCCTACGAGCAGTACTTC. This codes for CASSLWGSSYEQYF.

This clonotype was detected a few times. The chain has TRBV3-1 and TRBJ2-2; D not certain. V lost 1 base to trimming and J lost 6 bases, with 9 bases between them. Germline CDR1 reads LGHDT; CDR2 reads YNNKEL (reference sequence). CDR3 length equals 14 residues. The CDR3 loop is CASSQGHGSGELFF. CDR3 DNA sequence: TGTGCCAGCAGCCAAGGACATGGGTCCGGGGAGCTGTTTTTT.

This clonotype has ten or more counts. The genes are TRBV5-1 and TRBJ2-1; D tentatively fits TRBD1 or TRBD2 (6 bases each). The CDR3 contains 15 residues. From germline, CDR1 is SGHRS and CDR2 YFSETQ. The V end was cut by 2 bases, the J end by 0 bases, with 9 bases between. CDR3 amino acids: CASSLGGLSYNEQFF. The CDR3 coding sequence is TGCGCCAGCAGCTTAGGGGGACTCTCCTACAATGAGCAGTTCTTC.

This clonotype was counted at least ten times. The gene calls are TRBV27 and TRBJ2-3; 9 bases match TRBD2. This CDR3 has 16 residues. Germline lookup yields CDR1 MNHEY and CDR2 SMNVEV (reference sequence). V shed 5 bases and J 5 bases; nucleotides not matched to a gene: 11. DNA for the CDR3: TGTGCCAGCAGTCCCTACCTGACTAGCGGCGGAGATACGCAGTATTTT. This encodes CASSPYLTSGGDTQYF.

This clonotype showed up just a few times. The chain combines TRBV4-1 with TRBJ1-6, with unresolved D. The CDR3 runs to 19 residues. V lost 1 base to trimming and J lost 3 bases, with 19 bases between them. Germline assignment: CDR1 MGHRA and CDR2 YSYEKL. The CDR3 loop is CASSQVLRSQTHYNSPLHF. CDR3 DNA sequence: TGCGCCAGCAGCCAAGTTCTTCGGAGCCAGACCCACTATAATTCACCCCTCCACTTT.